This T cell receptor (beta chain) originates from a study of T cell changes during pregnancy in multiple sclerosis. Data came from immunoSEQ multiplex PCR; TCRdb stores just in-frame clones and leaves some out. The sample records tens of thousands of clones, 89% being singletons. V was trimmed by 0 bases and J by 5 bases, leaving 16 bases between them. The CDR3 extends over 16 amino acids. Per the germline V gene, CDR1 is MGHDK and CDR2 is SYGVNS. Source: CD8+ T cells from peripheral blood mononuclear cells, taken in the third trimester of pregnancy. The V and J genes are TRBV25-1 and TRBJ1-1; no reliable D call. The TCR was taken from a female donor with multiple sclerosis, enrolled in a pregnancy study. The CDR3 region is CASSEYNWREPTEAFF. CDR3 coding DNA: TGTGCCAGCAGTGAATATAACTGGAGGGAACCAACTGAAGCTTTCTTT. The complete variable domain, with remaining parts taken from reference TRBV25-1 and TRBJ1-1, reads EADIYQTPRYLVIGTGKKITLECSQTMGHDKMYWYQQDPGMELHLIHYSYGVNSTEKGDLSSESTVSRIRTEHFPLTLESARPSHTSQYLCASSEYNWREPTEAFFGQGTRLTVV.